A single sample gave rise to the 25 T cell receptor beta chains below, sequenced in a study of cytomegalovirus exposure and HLA in healthy donors. The PCR had 60 Vbeta and 13 Jbeta primers. Only in-frame clones appear in the TCRdb table, and some are missing; sequencing was by immunoSEQ multiplex PCR. The table lists approximately 160,000 clones, more than 80% of them singletons. The sample comprised PBMCs. These receptors came from a woman aged 18-30 years in good health and CMV-seronegative.

The chain couples TRBV7-2 to TRBJ1-1; 8 positions agree with TRBD1. The CDR3 totals 13 residues. V was clipped by 8 bases and J by 6 bases; unmatched bases: 8. Germline values: CDR1 SGHTA, CDR2 FQGNSA. CDR3 residues: CASGWDRFSEAFF. In nucleotides, the CDR3 is TGTGCCAGCGGATGGGACAGGTTCTCTGAAGCTTTCTTT.

This clone was counted once. One end of the junction does not line up with germline, which may come from a read error. This chain uses TRBV7-9 with TRBJ2-7, with 8 bases matching TRBD2. The CDR3 contains 15 residues. Per germline, CDR1 SEHNR and CDR2 FQNEAQ (reference sequence). CDR3 DNA sequence: TGTTCCAGCAGCTTAGGGGGTAGCGGGGTAAACGAGCAGTACTTC. Translation: CSSSLGGSGVNEQYF.

The rearrangement links TRBV27 to TRBJ2-4; 8 bases agree with TRBD1. CDR1 is MNHEY, CDR2 SMNVEV, per germline (reference sequence). CDR3 length: 17 amino acids. V lost 6 bases, J lost 1 base, and 11 bases stayed unmatched. DNA of the CDR3: TGTGCCAGCAGCCCGTGGGGGACAGGCGCCGCCAAAAACATTCAGTACTTC. It translates to CASSPWGTGAAKNIQYF.

The rearrangement joins TRBV7-3 to TRBJ2-2, with 11 bases lining up with TRBD2. The CDR3 runs 20 residues. J lost 4 bases, V lost 5 bases, and 18 bases had no gene match. The germline V gene has CDR1 SGHTA and CDR2 FQGTGA. Here the CDR3 reads CASSPKSPGLAAPGTGELFF. The CDR3 nucleotides read TGTGCCAGCAGCCCCAAATCTCCGGGACTAGCGGCCCCCGGCACCGGGGAGCTGTTTTTT.

The genes are TRBV9 and TRBJ2-5; 10 nucleotides match TRBD1. Germline V gives CDR1 SGDLS, CDR2 YYNGEE. V shed 4 bases and J 5 bases; nucleotides not matched to a gene: 5. This CDR3 is 14 amino acids long. The CDR3 nucleotides are TGTGCCAGCAGCAAGACAGGGGGCAGTGAGACCCAGTACTTC. Its translation is CASSKTGGSETQYF.

About this clone: The junction and the germline gene differ at one end; a read error may be behind it. The chain combines TRBV7-9 with TRBJ2-7; 11 bases align to TRBD2. The CDR3 consists of 17 residues. Germline V gives CDR1 SEHNR, CDR2 FQNEAQ (reference sequence). The DNA of the CDR3 is TGTTCCAGCAGCTTATTCATTTGGGGGACTAGCGGAACCGAGCAGTACTTC. Translating gives CSSSLFIWGTSGTEQYF. Complete variable domain (other parts from reference TRBV7-9 and TRBJ2-7): DTGVSQNPRHKITKRGQNVTFRCDPISEHNRLYWYRQTLGQGPEFLTYFQNEAQLEKSRLLSDRFSAERPKGSFSTLEIQRTEQGDSAMYLCSSSLFIWGTSGTEQYFGPGTRLTVT.

The DNA of the CDR3 is TGCGCCAGCAGTGAGGGAGAGATGGCTGGAAACACCATATATTTT. It yields the protein CASSEGEMAGNTIYF. The chain uses TRBV10-2 and TRBJ1-3; D unclear. V was trimmed by 2 bases and J by 2 bases, leaving 10 bases between them. This CDR3 contains 15 residues. From germline, CDR1 is WSHSY and CDR2 SAAADI.

The chain is built from TRBV28 and TRBJ2-7; the D gene is possibly TRBD1 (6 bases). V dropped 5 bases and J dropped 2 bases, with 16 bases sitting between them. CDR1 and CDR2 from the germline V gene are MDHEN and SYDVKM. This CDR3 has 15 residues. CDR3 nucleotide sequence: TGTGCCAGCAGTCCGGGACACCGAATACCCTACGAGCAGTACTTC. Its protein is CASSPGHRIPYEQYF. Complete variable domain (other parts from reference TRBV28 and TRBJ2-7): DVKVTQSSRYLVKRTGEKVFLECVQDMDHENMFWYRQDPGLGLRLIYFSYDVKMKEKGDIPEGYSVSREKKERFSLILESASTNQTSMYLCASSPGHRIPYEQYFGPGTRLTVT.

V gene TRBV7-6 combines with J gene TRBJ2-4, with 10 bases aligning to TRBD1. CDR1 SGHVS and CDR2 FNYEAQ come from the germline V gene. The CDR3 is 17 residues long. V lost 1 base to trimming and J lost 0 bases; unmatched junction nucleotides: 3. The CDR3 region is CASSLGGQGLAKNIQYF. Here the CDR3 DNA reads TGTGCCAGCAGCTTAGGGGGACAGGGGCTAGCCAAAAACATTCAGTACTTC.

The rearrangement joins TRBV28 to TRBJ1-5; 7 bases fit TRBD1. Germline CDR1 MDHEN, CDR2 SYDVKM. Trimming removed 3 bases from V and 7 bases from J; junction bases left unmatched: 9. This CDR3 comprises 15 residues. CDR3 nucleotides: TGTGCCAGCAGTTTTCTTAAACAGGGGAGCCAGCCCCAGCATTTT. Its protein product is CASSFLKQGSQPQHF.

Only one count was recorded for this clone. V usage is TRBV6-5 and J usage is TRBJ1-6; D might be TRBD1 (6 bases). Per the germline V gene, CDR1 is MNHEY and CDR2 is SVGAGI. The CDR3 is made up of 15 amino acids. V shed 3 bases and J shed 7 bases, with 13 bases lying between them. The CDR3 region is CASSYTDSRNSPLHF. The CDR3, as DNA: TGTGCCAGCAGTTATACGGACAGCCGGAATTCACCCCTCCACTTT.

This rearrangement joins TRBV5-1 to TRBJ2-5; TRBD1 is a possible D gene (7 bases). This CDR3 has 14 amino acids. CDR1 is SGHRS, CDR2 YFSETQ, per germline. Between the trimmed V and J ends, which lost 3 bases and 1 base, there was a span of 10 bases. CDR3 protein: CASSSGGSQETQYF. CDR3 nucleotides: TGCGCCAGCAGCTCAGGGGGGAGCCAAGAGACCCAGTACTTC.

This clone has just a few counts. The chain couples TRBV2 to TRBJ1-5, with TRBD1 as a possible D gene (5 bases). Germline lookup yields CDR1 SNHLY and CDR2 FYNNEI. V lost 1 base, J lost 6 bases, and 13 bases lay in between. The CDR3 sequence is 15 residues long. The chain's CDR3 is CASSEENGRGQPQHF. As DNA, the CDR3 is TGTGCCAGCAGTGAAGAGAACGGAAGGGGTCAGCCCCAGCATTTT.

For the CDR3, the DNA is TGTGCCAGCAGCAACGACAGGGGGCGCCGCACCGGGGAGCTGTTTTTT. The encoded protein is CASSNDRGRRTGELFF. This chain joins TRBV9 and TRBJ2-2; 10 positions agree with TRBD1. Germline CDR1 and CDR2: SGDLS and YYNGEE. This CDR3 has 16 residues. V lost 4 bases, J lost 4 bases, and 7 bases stayed unmatched.

As regards this clone: Within the sample, other DNA sequences also encode this same CDR3. This sequence joins TRBV18 and TRBJ1-6; 9 bases agree with TRBD1. The CDR3 totals 13 residues. From germline, CDR1 is KGHSH and CDR2 LQKENI. V lost 6 bases, J lost 9 bases, and 3 bases stayed unmatched. Written as DNA, the CDR3 is TGTGCCAGCTCTCCGGACAGGGGTTCACCCCTCCACTTT. Translating it yields CASSPDRGSPLHF.

The chain has TRBV5-4 and TRBJ2-5, with a tentative D call TRBD2 (7 bases). There are 16 residues in the CDR3. Trimming left V 0 bases short and J 7 bases short, with 19 bases between. Germline CDR1 is SGHNT and CDR2 is YYREEE (reference sequence). CDR3 residues: CASSLAGMEGGLTQYF. CDR3 DNA sequence: TGTGCCAGCAGCTTGGCCGGGATGGAGGGGGGGCTGACCCAGTACTTC.

This clone was picked up one time. The genes are TRBV2 and TRBJ1-6, with D tentatively TRBD1 (5 bases). V was pared by 2 bases and J by 7 bases, with 21 bases between. The CDR3 has 18 amino acids. Germline V gene lookup returns CDR1 SNHLY and CDR2 FYNNEI. In DNA, the CDR3 is TGTGCCAGCAGTGAAAGTGCGGGGACGCAGATAGGCAATTCACCCCTCCACTTT. Amino acid sequence: CASSESAGTQIGNSPLHF.

The genes are TRBV7-9 and TRBJ1-1; unclear D gene. The CDR3 consists of 15 residues. Germline lookup yields CDR1 SEHNR and CDR2 FQNEAQ (reference sequence). Between the trimmed V and J ends, which lost 5 bases and 2 bases, there was a span of 15 bases. CDR3 sequence: CASSVPPAGNTEAFF. CDR3 bases: TGTGCCAGCAGCGTGCCCCCCGCAGGAAACACTGAAGCTTTCTTT.

This chain uses TRBV30 with TRBJ2-2, with TRBD1 matching over 7 bases. The CDR3 runs 15 residues. Germline trimming cut 0 bases from V and 4 bases from J; bases unmatched to any gene: 5. Germline V CDR1 and CDR2: GTSNPN, SVGIG (reference sequence). The DNA of the CDR3 is TGTGCCTGGAGTGTATCAGACAGGGCCACCGGGGAGCTGTTTTTT. Protein product: CAWSVSDRATGELFF.

V usage is TRBV5-5 and J usage is TRBJ2-2; the D is unclear. The CDR3 consists of 12 residues. CDR1 is SGHKS, CDR2 YYEKEE, per germline (reference sequence). Trimming shortened V by 3 bases and J by 5 bases, and 5 bases separated the two germline ends. The CDR3 DNA is TGTGCCAGCAGCTCCCGGACCGGGGAGCTGTTTTTT. Translation: CASSSRTGELFF.

The chain is built from TRBV2 and TRBJ1-1; unclear D gene. The CDR3 has 15 amino acids. Trimming took off 0 bases at V and 1 base at J, with 9 bases between the two ends. Germline V gene data show CDR1 as SNHLY and CDR2 as FYNNEI. The CDR3 coding sequence is TGTGCCAGCAGTGAAGCTAGACACAGGAACACTGAAGCTTTCTTT. Its translation is CASSEARHRNTEAFF. Variable domain in full (rest from reference TRBV2 and TRBJ1-1): EPEVTQTPSHQVTQMGQEVILRCVPISNHLYFYWYRQILGQKVEFLVSFYNNEISEKSEIFDDQFSVERPDGSNFTLKIRSTKLEDSAMYFCASSEARHRNTEAFFGQGTRLTVV.

This clone has a single count. J is TRBJ1-6 and V is TRBV4-1, with a weak D call TRBD1 (6 bases). V was trimmed by 4 bases and J by 10 bases, leaving 11 bases between them. CDR1 MGHRA and CDR2 YSYEKL come from the germline V gene. The CDR3 length is 13 residues. For the CDR3, the DNA is TGCGCCAGCAGCCCACAGGGAATCTCACCCCTCCACTTT. Amino acid sequence: CASSPQGISPLHF.

This clone was counted only a few times. The V and J genes are TRBV5-1 and TRBJ2-7; 12 bases are shared with TRBD1. V was clipped by 0 bases and J by 3 bases; unmatched bases: 13. Germline V gives CDR1 SGHRS, CDR2 YFSETQ. CDR3 length: 19 residues. CDR3 loop: CASSLVESVRDRGHYEQYF. As DNA, the CDR3 is TGCGCCAGCAGCTTGGTGGAGTCGGTACGGGACAGGGGGCACTACGAGCAGTACTTC.

The DNA for the CDR3 is TGCGCCAGCAGCCCTCGGGGACAGACGAACACCGGGGAGCTGTTTTTT. Its translation: CASSPRGQTNTGELFF. J is TRBJ2-2 and V is TRBV4-1; 7 nucleotides align to TRBD1. The V gene end was trimmed by 4 bases and the J gene end by 0 bases; junction bases not matched to a gene: 5. Germline V lookup: CDR1 MGHRA, CDR2 YSYEKL. This CDR3 has 16 amino acids.

The chain is built from TRBV7-9 and TRBJ2-2; D unresolved. The CDR3 has 13 amino acids. V lost 4 bases to trimming and J lost 0 bases, with 3 bases between them. Germline V gene lookup returns CDR1 SEHNR and CDR2 FQNEAQ (reference sequence). In nucleotides, the CDR3 is TGTGCCAGCAGCTCAGCGAACACCGGGGAGCTGTTTTTT. Residues: CASSSANTGELFF.